One sample yielded the 10 T cell receptor beta chains listed below, sequenced in a study of blood T cells in healthy people across ages (dated by TCRdb to about 2015). Preparation of the library involved 5' RACE. Sequencing was carried out with an Illumina HiSeq 2500. A second PCR of about 6 to 11 cycles was performed with a sample-barcoded 5' primer and a J-beta primer mix. TCRdb ran its own pipeline on the public reads, namely fastp trimming at Q25 and MiXCR clone calling, and kept in-frame beta chains. CDR3 protein duplicates are merged, each entry listing the most common genes and DNA. The sample table lists approximately 850,000 distinct CDR3 sequences, 55% to 70% of them with a count of one. Around 20% of the sample is taken by the ten largest. The sequencing input was blood. All receptors come from a man aged 25-40 years in good health.

This chain links TRBV6-5 with TRBJ2-7, with a weak D call TRBD2 (5 bases). V shed 2 bases and J shed 1 base, with 9 bases lying between them. The CDR3 runs to 14 residues. Germline V CDR1 and CDR2: MNHEY, SVGAGI. CDR3 in amino acids: CASSYTGLSYEQYF. The DNA for the CDR3 is TGTGCCAGCAGTTACACCGGACTGTCCTACGAGCAGTACTTC.

There are a few counts of this clonotype. The chain is built from TRBV11-2 and TRBJ2-1, with 10 bases that match TRBD1. CDR3 length: 15 residues. The germline V gene has CDR1 SGHAT and CDR2 FQNNGV. J was trimmed by 9 bases and V by 4 bases; bases with no gene match: 9. CDR3 nucleotide sequence: TGTGCCAGCAGCTCCGTGACGGGACAGGGGAGTGAGCAGTTCTTC. This sequence encodes CASSSVTGQGSEQFF.

This clonotype has just a few counts. The chain links TRBV2 to TRBJ1-6; a possible D gene is TRBD1 (6 bases). This CDR3 region has 15 residues. V was shortened by 3 bases and J by 5 bases, with 11 bases between the two germline ends. Germline CDR1 is SNHLY and CDR2 is FYNNEI. CDR3 nucleotide sequence: TGTGCCAGCAGTGAGCAGGGGCACGATAATTCACCCCTCCACTTT. This sequence encodes CASSEQGHDNSPLHF.

With regard to this clonotype: This sequence may be a read error, since a much larger clone differs from it by one base. In nucleotides, the CDR3 is TGTGCCAGCTCACCACCGACGGGCGGCTACCGGGATGAGCAGTACTTC. Its protein is CASSPPTGGYRDEQYF. V usage is TRBV18 and J usage is TRBJ2-5, with D possibly matching TRBD2 (5 bases). The V and J ends lost 0 bases and 11 bases respectively, with 22 bases between them. The CDR3 has 16 residues. Per germline, CDR1 KGHSH and CDR2 LQKENI. Full variable domain (rest looked up from reference TRBV18 and TRBJ2-5): NAGVMQNPRHLVRRRGQEARLRCSPMKGHSHVYWYRQLPEEGLKFMVYLQKENIIDESGMPKERFSAEFPKEGPSILRIQQVVRGDSAAYFCASSPPTGGYRDEQYFGPGTRLLVL.

The rearrangement uses TRBV20-1 and TRBJ2-7; D ambiguous. V was trimmed by 1 base and J by 3 bases, leaving 7 bases between them. Germline-derived CDR1 and CDR2 are DFQATT and SNEGSKA (reference sequence). CDR3 length: 12 amino acids. CDR3: CSARVPNYEQYF. The CDR3 bases are TGCAGTGCTAGAGTACCCAACTACGAGCAGTACTTC.

This clonotype was counted only a few times. The genes are TRBV29-1 and TRBJ2-1; TRBD2 matches at 7 bases. After removal of 4 bases from V and 5 bases from J, the junction contained 14 bases not matched to a gene. There are 16 residues in the CDR3. Looked up from germline, CDR1 is SQVTM and CDR2 is ANQGSEA. The CDR3 nucleotides read TGCAGCGTTGCGACTAAGTGGCGGGAGTTCAACAATGAGCAGTTCTTC. Its protein product is CSVATKWREFNNEQFF.

V gene TRBV20-1 combines with J gene TRBJ1-1, with TRBD1 matching over 7 bases. There are 17 residues in the CDR3. With 3 bases clipped from V and 3 bases from J, the junction kept 16 bases outside the gene matches. Germline values: CDR1 DFQATT, CDR2 SNEGSKA (reference sequence). The CDR3 protein is CSASKGGIVRGYTEAFF. The CDR3 DNA sequence: TGCAGTGCTAGTAAAGGGGGCATCGTCCGTGGATACACTGAAGCTTTCTTT.

The chain uses TRBV29-1 and TRBJ1-6; no clear D. The germline V and J ends were trimmed by 4 bases and 7 bases, with 8 bases remaining between them. This CDR3 is built from 12 residues. Germline V gene sequence: CDR1 SQVTM, CDR2 ANQGSEA. DNA of the CDR3: TGCAGCGTTGCGACGGGCAATTCACCCCTCCACTTT. Its translation is CSVATGNSPLHF.

This chain connects TRBV20-1 to TRBJ2-4; tentatively, D is TRBD1 or TRBD2 (7 bases each). The germline V gene encodes CDR1 DFQATT and CDR2 SNEGSKA (reference sequence). The CDR3 is 15 residues long. The ends were cut back, 2 bases at V and 15 bases at J, with 26 bases in the middle. CDR3 bases: TGCAGTGCTAGATCCATAGGGAGGGGGCGCAACGAGCGGTACTTC. It codes for CSARSIGRGRNERYF.

In its sample, this clonotype was seen once. Given a much more abundant clone one base away, this may be a read error. The gene calls are TRBV18 and TRBJ2-7; TRBD2 agrees at 11 bases. The germline V gene has CDR1 KGHSH and CDR2 LQKENI. Trimming cost V 3 bases and J 0 bases; bases outside gene matches: 10. The CDR3 spans 18 residues. The CDR3 loop is CASSPRGSSGRYSYEQYF. In nucleotides, the CDR3 is TGTGCCAGCTCACCGCGTGGGTCTAGCGGGAGGTACTCCTACGAGCAGTACTTC. The full variable domain, rest sourced from reference TRBV18 and TRBJ2-7, is NAGVMQNPRHLVRRRGQEARLRCSPMKGHSHVYWYRQLPEEGLKFMVYLQKENIIDESGMPKERFSAEFPKEGPSILRIQQVVRGDSAAYFCASSPRGSSGRYSYEQYFGPGTRLTVT.